These 2 T cell receptor beta chains share one sample of origin, sequenced in a study of identical twins listed by TCRdb under 2016. Library preparation was by 5' RACE. For sequencing, an Illumina HiSeq 2000 was employed. TCRdb itself trimmed the public reads at Q25 with fastp, ran MiXCR and retained productive beta chains. One record per CDR3 amino acid sequence lists the most common genes and DNA. The table for this sample lists about 480,000 distinct CDR3 sequences; 12% to 15% of them were counted only once. Around 0.52% of the sample lies in the top ten. The sample was also linked to a second study, of yellow fever vaccine responses in identical twins.

Input material: CD4+ T cells sorted from blood. The receptors originated from a woman in her late teens or twenties in good health.

The chain couples TRBV5-1 to TRBJ2-6; TRBD1 is a possible D gene (6 bases). V shed 4 bases and J shed 10 bases, with 9 bases lying between them. The CDR3 is made up of 12 amino acids. The germline gives CDR1 SGHRS, CDR2 YFSETQ. CDR3 sequence: CASSPDRNVLTF. The CDR3 DNA follows: TGCGCCAGCAGCCCGGACAGAAACGTCCTGACTTTC.

The rearrangement links TRBV5-5 to TRBJ2-7, with D possibly TRBD1 on 5 matching bases. The length of the CDR3 is 13 residues. Germline V gene data show CDR1 as SGHKS and CDR2 as YYEKEE (reference sequence). V shed 0 bases and J shed 6 bases, with 10 bases lying between them. The CDR3 loop is CASSLGGHGEQYF. Here the CDR3 DNA reads TGTGCCAGCAGCTTGGGGGGCCATGGCGAGCAGTACTTC.